This TCR beta chain was sequenced during a study of blood T cell repertoires in COVID-19. Study context: From the United States, Italy and Spain came samples of acute and convalescent COVID-19.

In the source study's methods: From reference gene primer amplification, estimates of nucleated cell counts were derived. Libraries were prepared by immunoSEQ multiplex PCR; TCRdb keeps only in-frame clonotypes and omits some of them. V, J and clone size were drawn from that table, and D and trimming were deduced from the DNA. This table has fewer than 500,000 clones, about 90% appearing once. As regards this clone: The same CDR3 can be traced to other DNA sequences in this sample.

Enrolled during active infection, Seattle patients were then followed longitudinally. This sequence was found in a man younger than 30 with COVID-19, enrolled during active disease. The specimen sequenced was peripheral blood.

The CDR3 loop reads CAWSRGRGSYEQYF. The CDR3, as DNA: TGTGCCTGGAGTCGGGGCAGGGGATCCTACGAGCAGTACTTC. The chain uses TRBV30 and TRBJ2-7; D may be TRBD1 (6 bases). Trimming removed 2 bases at V and 1 base at J, with 12 bases between. Germline loops: CDR1 GTSNPN, CDR2 SVGIG (reference sequence). CDR3 length: 14 residues.